A selection of T cell receptor beta chains follows, all from one sample in a study of CD8 T cells in Susac syndrome. MiXCR, applied by TCRdb to the immunoSEQ multiplex PCR reads, yields one record per CDR3 protein. The table records 200,000 or so distinct CDR3 sequences, 90% to 95% of them present only once. Sequencing used CD4+ T cells from PBMCs. The origin of the receptors is a human donor with multiple sclerosis. CDR3s include the opening cysteine and the closing phenylalanine or tryptophan. Each record gives: clone size, D gene, V gene, J gene, CDR3 DNA, CDR3 protein. The D gene is left open where the match is weak. The size field is filled for only some rows; it gives once, few, many or a size class.

-	-	TRBV2	TRBJ2-7	TGTGCCAGCAAGGGACGTAATTACGAGCAGTACTTC	CASKGRNYEQYF
-	-	TRBV4-1	TRBJ2-1	TGCGCCAGCAGCCAAGATGGACTTAGCCGGCAGGAGCAGTTCTTC	CASSQDGLSRQEQFF
-	-	TRBV29-1	TRBJ2-2	TGCAGCGTTGCCCCCGGGACCGGTGTAAACACCGGGGAGCTGTTTTTT	CSVAPGTGVNTGELFF
-	TRBD1	TRBV13	TRBJ1-2	TGTGCCAGCAGCACGACAGGGGGAAACTATGGCTACACCTTC	CASSTTGGNYGYTF
-	-	TRBV18	TRBJ2-1	TGTGCCAGCTCACCGACCGGGCGGGAGCAGTTCTTC	CASSPTGREQFF
once	-	TRBV10-3	TRBJ1-2	TGTGCCATCAACCAGGGGTCGGGCTACACCTTC	CAINQGSGYTF
once	TRBD1	TRBV20-1	TRBJ2-7	TGCAGTGCTAGAGACTTTGACAGGGCTAACTACGAGCAGTACTTC	CSARDFDRANYEQYF
-	-	TRBV24-1	TRBJ2-5	TGTGCCACCAGGGGAGGACCGCAAGAGACCCAGTACTTC	CATRGGPQETQYF
-	TRBD2	TRBV3-1	TRBJ2-7	TGTGCCAGCTCCCCGGGACTAGGGTACGAGCAGTACTTC	CASSPGLGYEQYF
-	-	TRBV25-1	TRBJ2-3	TGTGCCAGCGGTACGGTCACAGATACGCAGTATTTT	CASGTVTDTQYF
-	-	TRBV5-1	TRBJ1-2	TGCGCCAGCAGATCGGGGGGCTCCTATGGCTACACCTTC	CASRSGGSYGYTF
-	TRBD2	TRBV7-2	TRBJ2-1	TGTGCCAGCAGCTTACGACTAGCTGAAAATGAGCAGTTCTTC	CASSLRLAENEQFF
-	TRBD1	TRBV30	TRBJ2-7	TGTGCCTGGAGTAGGGCCTCAGGGGGCTACGAGCAGTACTTC	CAWSRASGGYEQYF
once	-	TRBV12-3/TRBV12-4	TRBJ2-7	TGTGCCAGCAGCCACTCTCGACGAGCTATCTACGAGCAGTACTTC	CASSHSRRAIYEQYF
-	-	TRBV29-1	TRBJ1-1	TGCAGCGGGACAGTTCCCACTGAAGCTTTCTTT	CSGTVPTEAFF
-	-	TRBV27	TRBJ1-2	TGTGCCAGCAGTTCCTTACTGGGAGTACACACCTTC	CASSSLLGVHTF
-	-	TRBV30	TRBJ1-2	TGTGCCTGGAGGTGGACCGGGGGAAGATATGGCTACACCTTC	CAWRWTGGRYGYTF
-	-	TRBV19	TRBJ1-5	TGTGCCAGTCACGACTGGGGCAATCAGCCCCAGCATTTT	CASHDWGNQPQHF
-	-	TRBV7-9	TRBJ1-3	TGTGCCAGCAGCTATGACAGGTCCACTGGAAACACCATATATTTT	CASSYDRSTGNTIYF
-	-	TRBV18	TRBJ2-5	TGTGCCAGCTCACCATCGGGGGTTGTCCAAGAGACCCAGTACTTC	CASSPSGVVQETQYF
-	TRBD2	TRBV9	TRBJ2-5	TGTGCCAGCAGCGTCCAGCGGGGTGTACAAGAGACCCAGTACTTC	CASSVQRGVQETQYF
-	-	TRBV19	TRBJ2-5	TGTGCCAGTAGTATGGGAGGGGGCGCGAGAGAGACCCAGTACTTC	CASSMGGGARETQYF
-	TRBD1	TRBV18	TRBJ2-7	TGTGCCAGCTCTACCGGGACAGGGATCGGCGAGCAGTACTTC	CASSTGTGIGEQYF
-	-	TRBV27	TRBJ1-2	TGTGCCAGCGGGGGACTGGACTATGGCTACACCTTC	CASGGLDYGYTF
-	TRBD2	TRBV29-1	TRBJ2-2	TGCAGCGTTGAATCCAGCGGGAGCGCCGGGGAGCTGTTTTTT	CSVESSGSAGELFF
-	-	TRBV2	TRBJ2-1	TGTGCCAGCAAAGGGGAAGGAGATGAGCAGTTCTTC	CASKGEGDEQFF
-	TRBD2	TRBV30	TRBJ2-7	TGTGCCTGGAGTCGGACTAGCGGGGGACGTGGAGAGCAGTACTTC	CAWSRTSGGRGEQYF
-	TRBD2	TRBV30	TRBJ2-2	TGTGCCATGGGGCTAGCGGGAGTTCGGACCGGGGAGCTGTTTTTT	CAMGLAGVRTGELFF
-	TRBD1	TRBV7-9	TRBJ2-6	TGTGCCAGCAGCGGGTGGACAGGGCCGAAGCCCTCTGGGGCCAACGTCCTGACTTTC	CASSGWTGPKPSGANVLTF
-	-	TRBV6-5	TRBJ2-3	TGTGCCAGCAGCCCGACGGTGCTCGGTACGCAGTATTTT	CASSPTVLGTQYF
-	TRBD2	TRBV20-1	TRBJ2-5	TGCAGTGCTAGGGATAGCGGGAGGGGAGAGACCCAGTACTTC	CSARDSGRGETQYF
-	-	TRBV2	TRBJ2-3	TGTGCCAGCAGTAGTCAGACTAGCACAGATACGCAGTATTTT	CASSSQTSTDTQYF
-	-	TRBV12-5	TRBJ2-5	TGTGCTAGTGGCTGGGAATTGTACGGAGGAGAGACCCAGTACTTC	CASGWELYGGETQYF
-	TRBD1	TRBV2	TRBJ2-7	TGTGCCAGCAGTGAAACCCGGGACAGGGTCGAGCAGTACTTC	CASSETRDRVEQYF
-	-	TRBV30	TRBJ2-5	TGTGCCTGGAATCGAGGACAAGAGACCCAGTACTTC	CAWNRGQETQYF
-	-	TRBV29-1	TRBJ2-2	TGCAGCGTTGACGGGCAGAACACCGGGGAGCTGTTTTTT	CSVDGQNTGELFF
-	-	TRBV9	TRBJ1-2	TGTGCCAGCAGCGTAGATGGTGACAGCTATGGCTACACCTTC	CASSVDGDSYGYTF
-	TRBD2	TRBV9	TRBJ2-1	TGTGCCAGCAGCGGCTTCAAGCGGGGAGACAATGAGCAGTTCTTC	CASSGFKRGDNEQFF
-	-	TRBV12-3/TRBV12-4	TRBJ2-5	TGTGCCAGCAGTTCCCCACCGGAGACCCAGTACTTC	CASSSPPETQYF
-	-	TRBV19	TRBJ2-5	TGTGCCAGTAGTCCCGGGAATCAAGAGACCCAGTACTTC	CASSPGNQETQYF
-	-	TRBV3-1	TRBJ1-5	TGTGCCAGCAGCCCAAGTTGGGGAGGGAGTCAGCCCCAGCATTTT	CASSPSWGGSQPQHF
-	TRBD1	TRBV20-1	TRBJ2-5	TGCAGTGCTGGGGACAGGCGGGGCGGGGAGACCCAGTACTTC	CSAGDRRGGETQYF
once	TRBD2	TRBV7-3	TRBJ2-1	TGTGCCAGCAGCTTAAAGTCGTCTAGCGGTAGCTCCTACAATGAGCAGTTCTTC	CASSLKSSSGSSYNEQFF
-	-	TRBV5-1	TRBJ2-5	TGCGCCAGCAAGGATCAACAAGAGACCCAGTACTTC	CASKDQQETQYF
-	-	TRBV3-1	TRBJ2-3	TGTGCCAGCAGCCCTCGGGGGCCACCCGGAGATACGCAGTATTTT	CASSPRGPPGDTQYF
-	-	TRBV20-1	TRBJ2-3	TGCAGTGCTAGAGGCCCAGGGGTAGATACGCAGTATTTT	CSARGPGVDTQYF
-	-	TRBV25-1	TRBJ1-2	TGTGCCAGCAGTGAGCCCGGGGTGGTCTATGGCTACACCTTC	CASSEPGVVYGYTF
-	TRBD1	TRBV20-1	TRBJ1-4	TGCAGTGCCGCAGAGACAGGGACTAATGAAAAACTGTTTTTT	CSAAETGTNEKLFF
-	-	TRBV2	TRBJ1-2	TGTGCCAGCAGGGGACTGATCAGCTACACCTTC	CASRGLISYTF
-	-	TRBV7-6	TRBJ2-1	TGTGCCAGCAGCTTTGCGGGGGCCTCCTACAATGAGCAGTTCTTC	CASSFAGASYNEQFF
-	-	TRBV20-1	TRBJ1-1	TGCAGTGCCCCTAAGAGCTTGAACACTGAAGCTTTCTTT	CSAPKSLNTEAFF
-	-	TRBV29-1	TRBJ1-4	TGCAGCGTTGAAGATTCAAGGGGAAAACTGTTTTTT	CSVEDSRGKLFF
-	TRBD1	TRBV10-3	TRBJ2-7	TGTGCCATCAGCGAATGGATAACAGGGGGTTCCGGGGAGCAGTACTTC	CAISEWITGGSGEQYF